One sample yielded the 23 T cell receptor beta chains listed below, sequenced in a study of blood T cell repertoires in COVID-19. Sequencing used immunoSEQ multiplex PCR; TCRdb keeps in-frame clones, though not all of them. The sample holds 200,000 to 250,000 clones, about 84% seen once. Sequencing input: PBMCs or T cells enriched from blood (not recorded which). The receptors come from a woman aged 45-65 years who had recovered from COVID-19.

This chain connects TRBV5-1 to TRBJ1-2; 7 positions agree with TRBD1. The CDR3 totals 15 residues. Germline CDR1 and CDR2: SGHRS and YFSETQ. With V trimmed by 0 bases and J by 6 bases, 8 bases remained unmatched. In DNA, the CDR3 is TGCGCCAGCAGCTTGGGGAACAGGGGTATAAATGGCTACACCTTC. As protein: CASSLGNRGINGYTF.

The gene calls are TRBV19 and TRBJ2-3; the match to TRBD2 covers 13 bases. The junction had 9 bases not matched to a gene; V was cut back by 4 bases and J by 2 bases. This CDR3 is 18 amino acids long. Germline lookup yields CDR1 LNHDA and CDR2 SQIVND (reference sequence). CDR3 in amino acids: CASSTRPGLAGPTDTQYF. In nucleotides, the CDR3 is TGTGCCAGTAGTACCAGGCCGGGACTAGCGGGGCCCACAGATACGCAGTATTTT.

This chain joins TRBV9 and TRBJ1-2; D remains ambiguous. Germline V gene sequence: CDR1 SGDLS, CDR2 YYNGEE. CDR3 size: 13 residues. Trimming cost V 1 base and J 8 bases, with 12 bases left between them. Written as DNA, the CDR3 is TGTGCCAGCAGCGTAACTGGCGGGAGGGGCTACACCTTC. The encoded protein is CASSVTGGRGYTF.

This chain links TRBV7-9 with TRBJ1-6; weak D call: TRBD1 (6 bases). The CDR3 has 14 amino acids. V was pared by 2 bases and J by 10 bases, with 12 bases between. Germline-derived CDR1 and CDR2 are SEHNR and FQNEAQ (reference sequence). CDR3 loop: CASSLRDTRSPLHF. The CDR3 nucleotides read TGTGCCAGCAGCTTAAGGGACACGCGGTCACCCCTCCACTTT.

The CDR3 DNA sequence: TGTGCCAGCAGCTTAGCGCGCAGGGGATGGGATGGCTACACCTTC. It is translated as CASSLARRGWDGYTF. The chain couples TRBV7-9 to TRBJ1-2, with D possibly TRBD1 on 6 matching bases. This CDR3 contains 15 residues. From germline, CDR1 is SEHNR and CDR2 FQNEAQ (reference sequence). Trimming shortened V by 0 bases and J by 6 bases, and 14 bases separated the two germline ends.

The chain carries TRBV4-3 and TRBJ1-1; D call uncertain. V gave up 0 bases and J gave up 6 bases, with 5 bases separating them. The CDR3 spans 12 residues. The germline gives CDR1 LGHNA, CDR2 YSLEER. This chain's CDR3 is CASSQDRAEAFF. Written as DNA, the CDR3 is TGCGCCAGCAGCCAAGATCGCGCTGAAGCTTTCTTT.

CDR3 in DNA: TGTGCCAGCAGCTTACTGGGAGACTATGGCTACACCTTC. Protein: CASSLLGDYGYTF. V and J are TRBV7-9 and TRBJ1-2, with no clear D. The CDR3 runs to 13 residues. The ends were cut back, 2 bases at V and 3 bases at J, with 7 bases in the middle. Per the germline V gene, CDR1 is SEHNR and CDR2 is FQNEAQ (reference sequence).

The V gene is TRBV30, the J gene TRBJ2-7, with 8 bases matching TRBD2. There are 13 residues in the CDR3. CDR1 is GTSNPN, CDR2 SVGIG, per germline (reference sequence). The junction had 8 bases not matched to a gene; V was cut back by 1 base and J by 9 bases. In nucleotides, the CDR3 is TGTGCCTGGAGTGGCCGCGGGACTAGAGGGCAGTACTTC. Amino acid sequence: CAWSGRGTRGQYF. The variable domain in full, completed from reference TRBV30 and TRBJ2-7, reads SQTIHQWPATLVQPVGSPLSLECTVEGTSNPNLYWYRQAAGRGLQLLFYSVGIGQISSEVPQNLSASRPQDRQFILSSKKLLLSDSGFYLCAWSGRGTRGQYFGPGTRLTVT.

The genes are TRBV14 and TRBJ2-7; D possibly corresponds to TRBD1 (6 bases). V was cut by 5 bases and J by 2 bases, with 16 bases left in between. The germline gives CDR1 SGHDN, CDR2 FVKESK. This CDR3 contains 15 residues. CDR3 sequence: CASSVGRQATYEQYF. The DNA of the CDR3 is TGTGCCAGCAGCGTAGGACGACAGGCTACCTACGAGCAGTACTTC.

In its sample, this clone was seen once. This rearrangement joins TRBV2 to TRBJ1-5, with D possibly matching TRBD1 (5 bases). The germline V and J ends were trimmed by 6 bases and 5 bases, with 17 bases remaining between them. Per germline, CDR1 SNHLY and CDR2 FYNNEI. This CDR3 spans 15 amino acids. The CDR3 protein is CASSREGSPHQPQHF. The CDR3 region has the DNA TGTGCCAGCAGCCGGGAGGGGAGCCCTCATCAGCCCCAGCATTTT.

The J gene is TRBJ2-6, the V gene TRBV6-5; a possible D gene is TRBD2 (7 bases). CDR1 is MNHEY and CDR2 is SVGAGI in the germline V gene. The CDR3 is made up of 15 amino acids. Trimming removed 2 bases at V and 4 bases at J, with 9 bases between. The CDR3 protein is CASSYRGAGANVLTF. In nucleotides, the CDR3 is TGTGCCAGCAGTTACCGGGGGGCCGGGGCCAACGTCCTGACTTTC.

The rearrangement uses TRBV7-2 and TRBJ1-2; no firm D call. The CDR3 is 12 amino acids. CDR1 and CDR2 (germline): SGHTA, FQGNSA. V dropped 1 base and J dropped 4 bases, with 4 bases sitting between them. The CDR3 protein is CASSLGSYGYTF. CDR3 nucleotides: TGTGCCAGCAGCTTAGGCAGCTATGGCTACACCTTC. Combining the CDR3 with reference TRBV7-2 and TRBJ1-2 gives the whole variable domain GAGVSQSPSNKVTEKGKDVELRCDPISGHTALYWYRQSLGQGLEFLIYFQGNSAPDKSGLPSDRFSAERTGGSVSTLTIQRTQQEDSAVYLCASSLGSYGYTFGSGTRLTVV.

The chain couples TRBV6-5 to TRBJ2-7; D may be TRBD2 (6 bases). CDR3 length: 14 amino acids. Germline V gives CDR1 MNHEY, CDR2 SVGAGI. Trimming left V 2 bases short and J 6 bases short, with 14 bases between. CDR3 region: CASSYDSTSVEQYF. The CDR3 bases are TGTGCCAGCAGTTACGATTCGACTAGTGTCGAGCAGTACTTC.

The rearrangement joins TRBV19 to TRBJ2-7; 9 nucleotides line up with TRBD1. There are 15 residues in the CDR3. The V and J ends lost 3 bases and 7 bases, in that order; junction bases with no gene match: 10. Germline CDR1 LNHDA, CDR2 SQIVND (reference sequence). CDR3 loop: CASSIADRGLGEQYF. As DNA, the CDR3 is TGTGCCAGTAGTATCGCGGACAGGGGATTAGGGGAGCAGTACTTC.

This clone has only one observation. The chain has TRBV5-4 and TRBJ2-2; 7 bases are shared with TRBD2. The J segment lost 5 bases and the V segment lost 3 bases, leaving 10 bases of the junction unmatched. The CDR3 consists of 16 residues. Germline CDR1 is SGHNT and CDR2 is YYREEE (reference sequence). The CDR3 spells CASSSQAGSGTGELFF. CDR3 sequence (DNA): TGTGCCAGCAGCTCTCAAGCGGGGAGTGGTACCGGGGAGCTGTTTTTT.

This chain joins TRBV7-2 and TRBJ1-2; no reliable D call. The CDR3 runs 15 residues. Trimming cost V 1 base and J 4 bases, with 13 bases left between them. Germline CDR1 reads SGHTA; CDR2 reads FQGNSA. CDR3 bases: TGTGCCAGCAGCTTAGGATCACAAAACCTCTATGGCTACACCTTC. Amino acids: CASSLGSQNLYGYTF.

This clone appeared a single time. The chain links TRBV19 to TRBJ1-2, with D possibly being TRBD1 (5 bases). Germline CDR1 reads LNHDA; CDR2 reads SQIVND (reference sequence). Trimming pared 5 bases from V and 2 bases from J, leaving 24 bases between. CDR3 length equals 18 residues. The CDR3 coding sequence is TGTGCCAGTAGTTTAGCCACCGGGAGGGGAGGAGGCAACTATGGCTACACCTTC. It translates to CASSLATGRGGGNYGYTF.

This rearrangement joins TRBV19 to TRBJ2-7, with TRBD1 identical over 8 bases. Germline V gene sequence: CDR1 LNHDA, CDR2 SQIVND (reference sequence). With V trimmed by 0 bases and J by 6 bases, 7 bases remained unmatched. The CDR3 totals 15 residues. CDR3 amino acids: CASSIEDRAAAEQYF. The CDR3, as DNA: TGTGCCAGTAGTATAGAGGACAGGGCAGCTGCCGAGCAGTACTTC.

The chain joins TRBV30 to TRBJ1-5, with D perhaps TRBD1 (5 bases). Germline assignment: CDR1 GTSNPN and CDR2 SVGIG (reference sequence). The CDR3 consists of 13 residues. V was shortened by 2 bases and J by 5 bases, with 10 bases between the two germline ends. The CDR3 loop reads CAWSLRGDQPQHF. CDR3 coding DNA: TGTGCCTGGAGTTTAAGGGGCGATCAGCCCCAGCATTTT.

This clone has only a few counts. The chain is built from TRBV19 and TRBJ2-3, with 8 bases that match TRBD2. Germline assignment: CDR1 LNHDA and CDR2 SQIVND (reference sequence). The CDR3 has 16 residues. V was pared by 1 base and J by 0 bases, with 3 bases of the junction left unmatched. Here the CDR3 reads CASSIASGLSTDTQYF. The CDR3 DNA reads TGTGCCAGTAGTATAGCTAGCGGGCTGAGCACAGATACGCAGTATTTT.

The chain has TRBV12-3 or TRBV12-4 and TRBJ2-1; possibly TRBD2 for D (5 bases). Trimming removed 6 bases at V and 8 bases at J, with 14 bases between. The CDR3 totals 13 residues. The CDR3 region is CASSHTRADEQFF. The CDR3 nucleotides read TGTGCCAGCAGCCATACTAGGGCCGATGAGCAGTTCTTC.

The gene calls are TRBV14 and TRBJ1-2; D ambiguous. Trimming removed 0 bases at V and 5 bases at J, with 10 bases between. Germline CDR1 and CDR2: SGHDN and FVKESK. The CDR3 loop spans 14 amino acids. The CDR3 sequence is CASSQEVAVYGYTF. CDR3 coding DNA: TGTGCCAGCAGCCAAGAGGTGGCGGTGTATGGCTACACCTTC.

The CDR3 loop is CASSLFPLVFTDTQYF. The CDR3 coding sequence is TGTGCCAGCAGTTTATTCCCTCTAGTGTTTACAGATACGCAGTATTTT. The J gene is TRBJ2-3, the V gene TRBV28; D is undetermined. V gave up 1 base and J gave up 3 bases, with 14 bases separating them. The CDR3 contains 16 residues. Germline V lookup: CDR1 MDHEN, CDR2 SYDVKM.